This entry lists 5 T cell receptor beta chains sequenced from one sample in a study of blood T cell repertoires in COVID-19. Profiled with immunoSEQ multiplex PCR; TCRdb holds only in-frame clones, not every one. The sample records 55,000 to 65,000 clones, less than 90% being singletons. Sequencing used peripheral blood. The receptors derive from a man older than 75 in a cohort sampled during active COVID-19.

V is TRBV27 and J is TRBJ2-7; D ambiguous. This CDR3 has 14 amino acids. From germline, CDR1 is MNHEY and CDR2 SMNVEV (reference sequence). V shed 2 bases and J shed 4 bases, with 12 bases lying between them. The CDR3 nucleotides read TGTGCCAGCAGTTTAAATTCCCCCAGATACGAGCAGTACTTC. Translation gives CASSLNSPRYEQYF.

The V call is TRBV6-2 or TRBV6-3, the J call TRBJ1-6; 8 nucleotides agree with TRBD1. CDR3 length: 17 residues. CDR1 MNHEY and CDR2 SVGEGT come from the germline V gene. V lost 2 bases to trimming and J lost 0 bases; unmatched junction nucleotides: 3. The chain's CDR3 is CASSYGQGSSYNSPLHF. The CDR3 DNA reads as TGTGCCAGCAGTTACGGACAGGGAAGCTCCTATAATTCACCCCTCCACTTT.

The rearrangement uses TRBV6-5 and TRBJ1-5; TRBD1 agrees at 9 bases. V lost 5 bases and J lost 1; bases outside the gene matches: 3. This CDR3 has 15 amino acids. From germline, CDR1 is MNHEY and CDR2 SVGAGI. In DNA form, the CDR3 reads TGTGCCAGCAGTCCACAGGGGGCGAGCAATCAGCCCCAGCATTTT. Its protein product is CASSPQGASNQPQHF.

V usage is TRBV12-3 or TRBV12-4 and J usage is TRBJ1-1; a possible D gene is TRBD1 (6 bases). The V and J ends lost 0 bases and 8 bases respectively, with 10 bases between them. This CDR3 has 13 residues. CDR3 DNA: TGTGCCAGCAGTTTAGCGCCTCAGGGGGAAGCTTTCTTT. Amino acids: CASSLAPQGEAFF.

The rearrangement links TRBV5-1 to TRBJ2-1; 7 nucleotides align to TRBD1. Per germline, CDR1 SGHRS and CDR2 YFSETQ. The CDR3 spans 14 residues. The J segment lost 6 bases and the V segment lost 4 bases, leaving 7 bases of the junction unmatched. In DNA form, the CDR3 reads TGCGCCAGCAGCCAGGGACAGCCGACCAATGAGCAGTTCTTC. Amino acids: CASSQGQPTNEQFF.